This passage covers 15 T cell receptor beta chains from one sample sequenced in a study of glioma-infiltrating T cells (dated by TCRdb to about 2016). Sequencing was carried out with an Illumina MiSeq. The iRepertoire nested amplicon-rescue multiplex PCR (arm-PCR) platform was used to amplify TCR alpha and beta CDR3 regions from RNA. TCRdb passed the public sequencing reads through fastp at Q25 and MiXCR, retaining productive beta sequences. CDR3 protein sequences are deduplicated, and each keeps its most common genes and DNA. In all, the sample holds 5,500 to 7,000 distinct CDR3 sequences, and 28% of those were seen once. The ten largest clones take up about 12% of the sample. The sample was glioma tissue, nonneoplastic brain tissue, or PBMCs (not recorded which). The source is a human donor with low-grade glioma or glioblastoma, undergoing nonglioma brain surgery, or in good health (not recorded which).

By sample share, this clonotype is medium-sized. The gene calls are TRBV3-1 and TRBJ1-5; D is perhaps TRBD1 (5 bases). CDR3 size: 14 residues. Germline CDR1 LGHDT, CDR2 YNNKEL (reference sequence). V was shortened by 0 bases and J by 5 bases, with 8 bases between the two germline ends. The CDR3 DNA reads TGTGCCAGCAGCCAAGATTTGGGGGATCAGCCCCAGCATTTT. It specifies CASSQDLGDQPQHF.

As regards this clonotype: At one boundary the junction diverges from the germline segment, which might be a read error. The chain uses TRBV6-5 and TRBJ1-2; 9 bases are a match to TRBD1. There are 15 residues in the CDR3. Germline-derived CDR1 and CDR2 are MNHEY and SVGAGI. The CDR3 here is CASSPQVQGAYGYTF. Here the CDR3 DNA reads TGTGCCAGCAGTCCCCAAGTACAGGGGGCATATGGCTACACCTTT.

The count of this clonotype is one. This chain connects TRBV28 to TRBJ2-1, with D maybe TRBD1 (5 bases). With 1 base removed from V and 7 bases from J, the gap between germline ends came to 8 bases. The CDR3 consists of 13 residues. Germline values: CDR1 MDHEN, CDR2 SYDVKM. CDR3 DNA sequence: TGTGCCAGCAGTTTATCAGGGTTGAATGAGCAGTTCTTC. Protein product: CASSLSGLNEQFF.

Only a few counts were recorded for this clonotype. The chain links TRBV29-1 to TRBJ2-7; 8 nucleotides match TRBD2. Germline CDR1 SQVTM, CDR2 ANQGSEA. With V trimmed by 6 bases and J by 6 bases, 13 bases remained unmatched. The CDR3 loop spans 14 amino acids. CDR3 loop: CSVNIAGRPPEQYF. The CDR3, as DNA: TGCAGCGTGAATATAGCGGGACGCCCCCCCGAGCAGTACTTC.

For this clonotype: At one boundary the junction diverges from the germline segment, which might be a read error. The chain joins TRBV27 to TRBJ1-5; D is ambiguous. This CDR3 spans 12 amino acids. In germline, CDR1 is MNHEY, CDR2 SMNVEV (reference sequence). CDR3 bases: TGTTCCAGCAGTCCCAAGGTAGGTGCCCATCATTTT. Amino acid sequence: CSSSPKVGAHHF.

The sample holds many counts of this clonotype. This chain links TRBV7-6 with TRBJ2-3, with TRBD2 matching over 8 bases. The length of the CDR3 is 17 residues. V shed 1 base and J 3 bases; nucleotides not matched to a gene: 9. Germline CDR1 is SGHVS and CDR2 is FNYEAQ. CDR3 loop: CASSLVAAGGGTDTQYF. Here the CDR3 DNA reads TGTGCCAGCAGCTTAGTTGCGGCGGGAGGAGGGACAGATACGCAGTATTTT.

This clonotype has at least ten counts. The chain couples TRBV5-1 to TRBJ2-2; D is possibly TRBD2 (5 bases). Germline V CDR1 and CDR2: SGHRS, YFSETQ. CDR3 length: 15 amino acids. Trimming took 2 bases from V and 3 from J, leaving 11 bases between them. The CDR3 coding sequence is TGCGCCAGCAGCTTAAGCCTAGCAGACACCGGGGAGCTGTTTTTT. Translating gives CASSLSLADTGELFF.

By share, this clonotype ranks as medium-sized. CDR3 in amino acids: CSAQEYRENSPLHF. CDR3 DNA sequence: TGCAGTGCCCAGGAGTACAGGGAGAATTCACCCCTCCACTTT. V is TRBV20-1 and J is TRBJ1-6; the D gene is possibly TRBD1 (6 bases). The CDR3 runs 14 residues. The V end lost 6 bases, the J end lost 7 bases, and 16 bases lay between the germline ends. The V gene's germline CDR1 is DFQATT and CDR2 SNEGSKA (reference sequence).

Many counts were recorded for this clonotype. The chain combines TRBV7-2 with TRBJ1-5; maybe TRBD1 (5 bases). Germline CDR1 reads SGHTA; CDR2 reads FQGNSA. This CDR3 region has 17 residues. Trimming took off 1 base at V and 2 bases at J, with 15 bases between the two ends. This chain's CDR3 is CASSLEAGRVGNQPQHF. The CDR3 DNA sequence: TGTGCCAGCAGCTTAGAGGCGGGCAGGGTGGGCAATCAGCCCCAGCATTTT.

The sample holds many counts of this clonotype. The genes are TRBV12-3 or TRBV12-4 and TRBJ2-5; a weak D match, TRBD1 (7 bases). Trimming shortened V by 6 bases and J by 2 bases, and 25 bases separated the two germline ends. The CDR3 length is 18 residues. The CDR3 bases are TGTGCCAGCAGCGGAGGGACAGCACGTCGTAAACCTCAAGAGACCCAGTACTTC. Its protein product is CASSGGTARRKPQETQYF.

The chain links TRBV6-2 or TRBV6-3 to TRBJ2-1; the D call may be TRBD1 or TRBD2 (5 bases each). CDR3 size: 14 residues. V dropped 5 bases and J dropped 12 bases, with 20 bases sitting between them. Germline V gives CDR1 MNHEY, CDR2 SVGEGT. CDR3 DNA sequence: TGTGCCAGCAGTATCCGGGACGGCACAGATACGCAGTTCTTC. Amino acids: CASSIRDGTDTQFF.

Relative to its sample, this clonotype is medium-sized. This sequence joins TRBV4-1 and TRBJ2-7, with TRBD2 matching 11 bases. CDR1 and CDR2 (germline): MGHRA, YSYEKL. V was clipped by 0 bases and J by 2 bases; unmatched bases: 12. The CDR3 contains 19 residues. In DNA form, the CDR3 reads TGCGCCAGCAGCCAAGATTGGCTAGCGGGAGGCATAATCACCTACGAGCAGTACTTC. Protein sequence: CASSQDWLAGGIITYEQYF.

This clonotype was detected many times. The J gene is TRBJ2-5, the V gene TRBV7-7; D ambiguous. The CDR3 length is 13 residues. V was shortened by 3 bases and J by 5 bases, with 10 bases between the two germline ends. Germline V lookup: CDR1 SSHAT, CDR2 FNYEAQ (reference sequence). The chain's CDR3 is CASSFSSGETQYF. CDR3 coding DNA: TGTGCCAGCAGCTTCTCCTCCGGGGAGACCCAGTACTTC.

By share, this clonotype ranks as medium-sized (0.01 to 0.1%). The chain employs TRBV20-1 and TRBJ2-1; no reliable D call. V shed 6 bases and J shed 6 bases, with 18 bases lying between them. The CDR3 is 14 residues long. CDR1 DFQATT and CDR2 SNEGSKA come from the germline V gene (reference sequence). CDR3 sequence reads: CSAARYLLSNEQFF. DNA of the CDR3: TGCAGTGCCGCTCGATACCTCTTATCCAATGAGCAGTTCTTC.

This clonotype was seen many times. The rearrangement links TRBV12-5 to TRBJ2-1, with D possibly TRBD2 on 5 matching bases. V shed 5 bases and J shed 0 bases, with 20 bases lying between them. In germline, CDR1 is LGHNT, CDR2 FRNRAP. This CDR3 spans 18 amino acids. CDR3 nucleotide sequence: TGTGCTAGTGGTCCCCGGGCTAGCCGCCAGAGCTCCTACAATGAGCAGTTCTTC. Protein: CASGPRASRQSSYNEQFF.